The present T cell receptor (beta chain) was sequenced within a study of early T cells in non-severe SARS-CoV-2 infection. Looking at the study overall: With bulk RNA from unsorted whole blood as input, sequencing yielded unpaired chains. Study-level points and caveats: Lookups in VDJdb leaned toward anti-spike CD8 responses and missed private and CD4 specificities.

The library protocol tagged individual cDNA molecules with unique molecular identifiers. MiXCR was run by TCRdb on the 5' RACE reads, yielding one entry per CDR3 protein. The top ten clones hold roughly 1.4% of a sample with tens of thousands of distinct CDR3 sequences, roughly an eighth of them seen once. Worth noting for this clonotype: As yet, its antigen is unknown.

This CDR3 has 14 amino acids. V was shortened by 2 bases and J by 9 bases, with 17 bases between the two germline ends. CDR1 is DFQATT, CDR2 SNEGSKA, per germline (reference sequence). The chain combines TRBV20-1 with TRBJ2-1; D possibly uses TRBD1 or TRBD2 (5 bases each). Sequenced: whole blood. This sequence was found in an adult who was a healthcare worker with PCR-confirmed SARS-CoV-2 infection or an uninfected control (not recorded which). The CDR3 nucleotides read TGCAGTGCTAGAAAGTCCTTGGGGACCGGTGAGCAGTTCTTC. Translation gives CSARKSLGTGEQFF.